This T cell receptor beta chain was captured by sequencing in a study of response to subunit inactivated influenza vaccine. A word on this clonotype: Its antigen is as yet unknown.

The CDR3 is 15 amino acids. Germline loops: CDR1 LNHDA, CDR2 SQIVND (reference sequence). Trimming took 4 bases from V and 2 from J; bases not matched to a gene: 7. Whole-study findings and limits: T cells newly recruited by each seasonal influenza vaccination are few, the authors suggested.

Each CDR3 protein is one row after TCRdb ran MiXCR on the RT-PCR reads. Among hundreds of thousands of distinct CDR3 sequences, 12% to 15% were seen once, and the ten largest hold roughly 7.2%. This rearrangement joins TRBV19 to TRBJ2-5, with 7 bases fitting TRBD2. Specimen: PBMCs from blood, collected less than 15 days before vaccination. The clonotype comes from a middle-aged man who received an inactivated influenza vaccine. CDR3 sequence (DNA): TGTGCCAGTAGTAAGGGTCCTAGCGGTCAAGAGACCCAGTACTTC. Translating it yields CASSKGPSGQETQYF. Supplemented by reference TRBV19 and TRBJ2-5, the full variable domain reads DGGITQSPKYLFRKEGQNVTLSCEQNLNHDAMYWYRQDPGQGLRLIYYSQIVNDFQKGDIAEGYSVSREKKESFPLTVTSAQKNPTAFYLCASSKGPSGQETQYFGPGTRLLVL.